This is a list of T cell receptor beta chains from one sample in a study of PD-1 blockade in mismatch repair-deficient tumors. Using immunoSEQ multiplex PCR, the repertoire was profiled, and TCRdb retains in-frame clones only, with some absent. The table lists some 110,000 clones, over 65% of them singletons. The material was peripheral blood, obtained approximately 14 months after starting pembrolizumab. These receptors all stem from an adult with mismatch repair-deficient cancer. The CDR3 runs from the conserved cysteine through the conserved F or W. D genes are given only for firm matches. Size is omitted from some rows. Given values are once, few, many or a class for expanded clones.

v_gene	j_gene	d_gene	abundance	CDR3aa	CDR3nt
TRBV5-4	TRBJ2-5	TRBD1	.	CASSAGDRYKETQYF	TGTGCCAGCAGCGCAGGGGACAGGTACAAGGAGACCCAGTACTTC
TRBV15	TRBJ1-5	.	.	CATSRYRAPQPQHF	TGTGCCACCAGCAGGTACAGGGCCCCTCAGCCCCAGCATTTT
TRBV7-9	TRBJ2-1	.	few	CASTLGGGPDDEQFF	TGTGCCAGCACCCTAGGGGGGGGGCCGGACGATGAGCAGTTCTTC
TRBV9	TRBJ2-2	.	.	CASSPTGGLDTGELFF	TGTGCCAGCAGCCCGACGGGGGGCTTGGACACCGGGGAGCTGTTTTTT
TRBV5-6	TRBJ2-7	.	.	CASSLAGSTYEQYF	TGTGCCAGCAGCTTGGCGGGCTCCACCTACGAGCAGTACTTC
TRBV9	TRBJ1-1	TRBD1	.	CASSDGQGAVSEAFF	TGTGCCAGCAGCGACGGACAGGGGGCTGTTTCTGAAGCTTTCTTT
TRBV6-6	TRBJ2-7	.	.	CASSQPGGYYEQYF	TGTGCCAGCAGCCAGCCCGGGGGATATTACGAGCAGTACTTC
TRBV2	TRBJ1-3	TRBD1	.	CASRYGTGSGNTIYF	TGTGCCAGCAGGTACGGGACAGGCTCTGGAAACACCATATATTTT
TRBV4-2	TRBJ2-7	.	.	CASSQMNSYEQYF	TGTGCCAGCAGCCAAATGAACTCCTACGAGCAGTACTTC
TRBV30	TRBJ2-5	TRBD2	.	CAWVPAFGAGGETQYF	TGTGCCTGGGTCCCTGCTTTCGGAGCGGGAGGGGAGACCCAGTACTTC
TRBV4-2	TRBJ1-2	.	few	CASSRRQGQEYGYTF	TGTGCCAGCAGCAGGAGGCAGGGCCAAGAGTATGGCTACACCTTC
TRBV7-2	TRBJ1-3	.	.	CASSLPGSGNTIYF	TGTGCCAGCAGCTTACCGGGCTCTGGAAACACCATATATTTT
TRBV19	TRBJ1-2	.	.	CASSGRLYGYTF	TGTGCCAGTAGCGGACGGCTCTATGGCTACACCTTC
TRBV6-5	TRBJ1-4	TRBD1	.	CASRAGTGGNEKLFF	TGTGCCAGCAGGGCCGGGACAGGGGGTAATGAAAAACTGTTTTTT
TRBV2	TRBJ2-7	TRBD2	.	CASSLAPASGRGEF	TGTGCCAGCAGTTTGGCTCCGGCCAGCGGGAGAGGAGAGTTC
TRBV4-1	TRBJ1-1	TRBD1	.	CASSQPPGQLNTEAFF	TGCGCCAGCAGCCAACCCCCGGGACAGCTTAACACTGAAGCTTTCTTT
TRBV19	TRBJ2-1	.	many	CASSNQATKNEQFF	TGTGCCAGTAGTAACCAAGCTACGAAAAATGAGCAGTTCTTC
TRBV7-9	TRBJ2-7	.	.	CASSLSSEGTGSSYEQYF	TGTGCCAGCAGCTTATCTTCCGAAGGGACTGGAAGCTCCTACGAGCAGTACTTC
TRBV7-3	TRBJ2-2	TRBD2	.	CASSLTGGLAGKNTGELFF	TGTGCCAGCAGCTTAACCGGAGGACTAGCGGGAAAGAACACCGGGGAGCTGTTTTTT
TRBV12-5	TRBJ2-1	.	.	CASGLVLGNEQFF	TGTGCTAGTGGTTTGGTACTCGGCAATGAGCAGTTCTTC
TRBV6-1	TRBJ1-5	.	few	CASSDTENQPQHF	TGTGCCAGCAGTGATACAGAAAATCAGCCCCAGCATTTT
TRBV19	TRBJ1-3	.	few	CASSILTLTRRATTASGNTIYF	TGTGCCAGTAGTATTCTCACCTTGACAAGGAGGGCCACGACCGCATCTGGAAACACCATATATTTT
TRBV5-1	TRBJ2-1	TRBD2	.	CASSFELAGAGNEQFF	TGCGCCAGCAGTTTCGAATTAGCGGGAGCAGGAAATGAGCAGTTCTTC
TRBV11-2	TRBJ2-1	TRBD2	.	CASSYHPGTSGLTYNEQFF	TGTGCCAGCAGCTACCACCCCGGGACTAGCGGCCTAACCTACAATGAGCAGTTCTTC
TRBV19	TRBJ2-2	.	.	CASSWRGRTGELFF	TGTGCCAGTAGTTGGAGGGGTCGGACCGGGGAGCTGTTTTTT
TRBV9	TRBJ1-1	TRBD1	.	CASSAGTGTEAFF	TGCGCCAGCAGCGCCGGGACAGGAACTGAAGCTTTCTTT
TRBV7-2	TRBJ2-3	TRBD2	.	CASSLTSGRYTTDTQYF	TGTGCCAGCAGCTTAACTAGCGGGAGGTACACCACAGATACGCAGTATTTT
TRBV6-4	TRBJ2-3	.	once	CASSDSSYRCRISTDTQYF	TGTGCCAGCAGTGACTCCTCTTACAGGTGTAGGATTTCCACAGATACGCAGTATTTT
TRBV5-1	TRBJ2-5	.	.	CASSLKPPPETQYF	TGCGCCAGCAGCTTGAAACCCCCCCCAGAGACCCAGTACTTC
TRBV30	TRBJ2-5	TRBD1	.	CAWRYGQVSRGETQYF	TGTGCCTGGAGGTATGGACAGGTCTCTCGGGGAGAGACCCAGTACTTC
TRBV28	TRBJ1-5	.	few	CASNAGPQPQHF	TGTGCCAGCAACGCAGGGCCACAGCCCCAGCATTTT
TRBV30	TRBJ2-5	.	.	CAWSGGIGETQYF	TGTGCCTGGAGTGGTGGTATAGGAGAGACCCAGTACTTC
TRBV7-6	TRBJ2-5	TRBD1	.	CASSLGTGSQETQYF	TGTGCCAGCAGCTTAGGGACAGGGAGTCAAGAGACCCAGTACTTC
TRBV5-4	TRBJ2-1	.	.	CASSWGSAHSYNEQFF	TGTGCCAGCAGCTGGGGCTCCGCCCACTCCTACAATGAGCAGTTCTTC
TRBV9	TRBJ2-5	TRBD2	.	CASSVGGLAGGPQTQYF	TGTGCCAGCAGCGTAGGGGGACTAGCGGGAGGGCCCCAGACCCAGTACTTC
TRBV5-1	TRBJ2-7	.	.	CASSSQQEHYEQYF	TGCGCCAGCAGCTCTCAACAGGAGCACTACGAGCAGTACTTC
TRBV2	TRBJ1-5	.	.	CASSELVAGLDSNQPQHF	TGTGCCAGCAGTGAATTAGTGGCAGGGTTGGATAGCAATCAGCCCCAGCATTTT
TRBV29-1	TRBJ2-5	.	.	CSGERGATQYF	TGCAGCGGAGAAAGGGGGGCGACCCAGTACTTC
TRBV5-1	TRBJ2-7	TRBD1	.	CASSLNGQGWNEQYF	TGCGCCAGCAGCTTAAATGGACAGGGTTGGAACGAGCAGTACTTC
TRBV28	TRBJ2-7	.	few	CASKDRASSYEQYF	TGTGCCAGTAAGGACCGTGCCAGCTCCTACGAGCAGTACTTC
TRBV30	TRBJ1-2	.	.	CAWRRVGPGYTF	TGTGCCTGGAGAAGGGTAGGGCCTGGCTACACCTTC
TRBV2	TRBJ2-7	.	.	CATLPGLVSYEQYF	TGTGCCACCTTACCGGGACTTGTCTCCTACGAGCAGTACTTC
TRBV18	TRBJ1-5	.	many	CASSPVDGRNQPQHF	TGTGCCAGCTCACCTGTGGACGGCCGCAATCAGCCCCAGCATTTT
TRBV28	TRBJ1-4	.	.	CASSLSPLPGATNEKLFF	TGTGCCAGCAGTTTGAGCCCACTTCCAGGCGCAACTAATGAAAAACTGTTTTTT
TRBV27	TRBJ2-1	TRBD2	.	CASRLRLASYNEQFF	TGTGCCAGCAGGCTAAGACTAGCCTCCTACAATGAGCAGTTCTTC
TRBV7-9	TRBJ2-2	.	.	CASSSLRTVAELFF	TGTGCCAGCAGCTCGCTTCGGACCGTGGCGGAGCTGTTTTTT
TRBV27	TRBJ1-5	.	.	CASSLSPGTPYSNQPQHF	TGTGCCAGCAGTTTATCACCCGGGACACCCTATAGCAATCAGCCCCAGCATTTT
TRBV2	TRBJ2-2	.	.	CASRLADTGELFF	TGTGCCAGCAGGCTGGCTGATACCGGGGAGCTGTTTTTT
TRBV19	TRBJ2-7	TRBD2	.	CASSTTSGRFYEQYF	TGTGCCAGTAGTACAACTAGCGGGAGATTTTACGAGCAGTACTTC
TRBV9	TRBJ2-7	TRBD2	.	CASSVASGGTSSFHEQYF	TGTGCCAGCAGCGTAGCTTCAGGCGGGACTAGCAGTTTCCACGAGCAGTACTTC